This T cell receptor beta chain was retrieved from a study of beta chain features in type 1 diabetes. General study findings and limits: Compared to healthy donors, patients appeared to have naive, central memory and Treg TCRB repertoires that were more alike.

Germline lookup yields CDR1 GTSNPN and CDR2 SVGIG (reference sequence). The CDR3 runs to 11 residues. With V trimmed by 7 bases and J by 3 bases, 3 bases remained unmatched. Reverse transcribing all isolated RNA meant expressed TCRB transcripts were sequenced. Assay: immunoSEQ multiplex PCR; the TCRdb copy retains only in-frame clones and omits some. Among hundreds of thousands of clones listed, approximately 31% were seen once. On this clone: Its antigen is still unknown.

The specimen was naive CD4+ T cells from blood. This TCR was sampled from a man aged 18 to 30 in good health. The genes are TRBV30 and TRBJ2-7; TRBD2 aligns across 7 bases. The CDR3 coding sequence is TGTGCCTCCTCGGGGGGCTACGAGCAGTACTTC. This codes for CASSGGYEQYF.